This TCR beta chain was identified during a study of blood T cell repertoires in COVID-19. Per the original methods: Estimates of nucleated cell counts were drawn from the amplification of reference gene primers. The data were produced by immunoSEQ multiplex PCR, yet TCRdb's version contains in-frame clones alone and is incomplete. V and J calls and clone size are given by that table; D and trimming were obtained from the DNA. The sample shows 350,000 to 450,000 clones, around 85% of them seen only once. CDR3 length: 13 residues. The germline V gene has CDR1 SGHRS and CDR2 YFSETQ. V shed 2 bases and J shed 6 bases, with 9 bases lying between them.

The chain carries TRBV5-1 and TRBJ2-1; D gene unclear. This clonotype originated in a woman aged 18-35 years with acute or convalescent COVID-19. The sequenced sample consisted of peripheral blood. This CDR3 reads CASSFGPPNEQFF. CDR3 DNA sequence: TGCGCCAGCAGCTTTGGCCCCCCCAATGAGCAGTTCTTC. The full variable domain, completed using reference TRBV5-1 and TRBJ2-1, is KAGVTQTPRYLIKTRGQQVTLSCSPISGHRSVSWYQQTPGQGLQFLFEYFSETQRNKGNFPGRFSGRQFSNSRSEMNVSTLELGDSALYLCASSFGPPNEQFFGPGTRLTVL.